This T cell receptor (beta chain) emerged from a study of siplizumab effects on memory and regulatory T cells. Overall study results and limits: A minor share of alloreactive clones matched unstimulated subsets. The authors did not confirm suppressive function in proliferating Tregs from siplizumab cultures. Naive T cells seemed more diverse than memory cells and seemed major alloresponse contributors.

Per the germline V gene, CDR1 is WNHNN and CDR2 is SYGVQD (reference sequence). The CDR3 has 13 residues. After removal of 6 bases from V and 4 bases from J, the junction contained 4 bases not matched to a gene. A note on this clone: Its antigen is as yet unknown.

Per sample, approximately 10^5 TCR templates underwent assay. Clones were read by immunoSEQ multiplex PCR, and TCRdb kept only the in-frame ones, dropping some. The data hold 100,000 or so clones, with 85% to 95% observed a single time. The TCR originated in a human donor in good health. The V and J genes are TRBV10-1 and TRBJ1-2; TRBD1 aligns across 8 bases. The sample consisted of CD4+ T cells sorted from blood. The CDR3 bases are TGCGCCAGCAGCTCTGGACAGGGCTATGGCTACACCTTC. It codes for CASSSGQGYGYTF.